These 3 T cell receptor beta chains were sequenced from one sample in a study of blood T cells in healthy people across ages. For the second PCR, which ran for 7 to 11 cycles, a sample-barcoded 5' primer and a J-beta primer mix were used. TCRdb used MiXCR to reprocess the 5' RACE reads, holding one entry per CDR3 protein. In the table there are some 940,000 distinct CDR3 sequences, roughly 29% of which are singletons. These same data were also listed under a study on T cells of mothers and their children.

The sample comprised blood. Receptors were obtained from a middle-aged woman in good health.

The CDR3 DNA follows: TGTGCCAGCAAGGGCGAGGGACAGGGGGCGGTAGGCTACACCTTC. Residues: CASKGEGQGAVGYTF. The gene calls are TRBV28 and TRBJ1-2; TRBD1 aligns across 12 bases. Germline V gives CDR1 MDHEN, CDR2 SYDVKM. Germline trimming cut 7 bases from V and 8 bases from J; bases unmatched to any gene: 11. The CDR3 consists of 15 residues.

The rearrangement joins TRBV12-3 or TRBV12-4 to TRBJ2-1; D is unresolved. The CDR3 length is 12 residues. The V end lost 3 bases, the J end lost 8 bases, and 8 bases lay between the germline ends. The CDR3 nucleotides are TGTGCCAGCAGTTTTAAGGGCCATGAGCAGTTCTTC. Its protein product is CASSFKGHEQFF.

This clonotype was detected only a few times. CDR3 DNA: TGTGCCTGGAGTGAGGGGTTAGCTAACTATGGCTACACCTTC. It translates to CAWSEGLANYGYTF. The genes are TRBV30 and TRBJ1-2, with D perhaps TRBD1 (5 bases). The CDR3 consists of 14 residues. Trimming took off 1 base at V and 0 bases at J, with 9 bases between the two ends. The germline gives CDR1 GTSNPN, CDR2 SVGIG (reference sequence).